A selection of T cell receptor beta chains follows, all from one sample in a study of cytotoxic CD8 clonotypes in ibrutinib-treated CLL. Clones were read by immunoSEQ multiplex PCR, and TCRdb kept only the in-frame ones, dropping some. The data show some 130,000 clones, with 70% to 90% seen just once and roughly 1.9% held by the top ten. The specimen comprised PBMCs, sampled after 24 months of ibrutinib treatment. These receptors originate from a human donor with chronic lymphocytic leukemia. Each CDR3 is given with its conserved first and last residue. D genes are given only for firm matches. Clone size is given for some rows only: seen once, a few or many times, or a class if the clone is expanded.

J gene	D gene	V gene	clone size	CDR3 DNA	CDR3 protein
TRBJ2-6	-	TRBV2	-	TGTGCCAGCAGTGAATGGGGGGCTGGGGCCAACGTCCTGACTTTC	CASSEWGAGANVLTF
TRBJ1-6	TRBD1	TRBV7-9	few	TGTGCCAGCAGCCCCAACAGGGGTCGGAATTCACCCCTCCACTTT	CASSPNRGRNSPLHF
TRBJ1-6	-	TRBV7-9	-	TGTGCCAGCAGCTTTGGAGATTCACCCCTCCACTTT	CASSFGDSPLHF
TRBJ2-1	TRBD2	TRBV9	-	TGTGCCAGCAGCGTAGCCGGGTCTAGCGGACCTTACAATGAGCAGTTCTTC	CASSVAGSSGPYNEQFF
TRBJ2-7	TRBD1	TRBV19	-	TGTGCCAGTAGTCCGCGGACAGGGTACGAGCAGTACTTC	CASSPRTGYEQYF
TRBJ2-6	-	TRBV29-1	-	TGCAGCGTTATGAGGGGTGGGGCCAACGTCCTGACTTTC	CSVMRGGANVLTF
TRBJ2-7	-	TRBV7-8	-	TGTGCCAGCGCCGGGACTGCGAGCTCCTACGAGCAGTACTTC	CASAGTASSYEQYF
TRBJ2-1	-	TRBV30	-	TGTGCCTGGAGCCCCGACGTCACCAGCTCCTACAATGAGCAGTTCTTC	CAWSPDVTSSYNEQFF
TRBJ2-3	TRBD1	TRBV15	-	TGTGCCACCAGCAGGGTAACAGGGGGAACAGATACGCAGTATTTT	CATSRVTGGTDTQYF
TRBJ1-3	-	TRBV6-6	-	TGTGCCAGCAGGGGGACTACAGATTACCTCGGAAACACCATATATTTT	CASRGTTDYLGNTIYF
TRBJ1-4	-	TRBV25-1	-	TGTGCCAGCAGTCTCAGAGGGTTTTCAACTAATGAAAAACTGTTTTTT	CASSLRGFSTNEKLFF
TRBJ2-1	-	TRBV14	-	TGTGCCAGCAGCCAAGGGGGACTCACACAGTTCTTC	CASSQGGLTQFF
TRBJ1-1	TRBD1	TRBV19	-	TGTGCCAGTAGTACCCTCCGTGCAGGGGGCACTGAAGCTTTCTTT	CASSTLRAGGTEAFF
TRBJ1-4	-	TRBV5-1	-	TGCGCCAGCAGCTTCCAAGGAACTAATGAAAAACTGTTTTTT	CASSFQGTNEKLFF
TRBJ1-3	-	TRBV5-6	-	TGTGCCAGCAGCCGGACAGTGATCTCTGGAAACACCATATATTTT	CASSRTVISGNTIYF
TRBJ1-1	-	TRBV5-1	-	TGCGCCAGCAGCTTAGGGCAGCGGAACACTGAAGCTTTCTTT	CASSLGQRNTEAFF
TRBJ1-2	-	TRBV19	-	TGTGCCAGTAGCGCCTCTGGCCTATTTAACTATGGCTACACCTTC	CASSASGLFNYGYTF
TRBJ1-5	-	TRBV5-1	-	TGCGCCAGCAGCCCTGGGACGGTAAACAATCAGCCCCAGCATTTT	CASSPGTVNNQPQHF
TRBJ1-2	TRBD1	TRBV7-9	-	TGTGCCAGCAGCCTGGTAGGGACAGGGCCCCTCTTC	CASSLVGTGPLF
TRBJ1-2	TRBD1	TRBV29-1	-	TGCAGCGTTGAAGATCCGACAGGGCACTATGGCTACACCTTC	CSVEDPTGHYGYTF
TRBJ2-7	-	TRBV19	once	TGTGCCAGTAGTATCACAGGGAGGTCCTACGAGCAGTACTTC	CASSITGRSYEQYF
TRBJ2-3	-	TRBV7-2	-	TGTGCCAGCAGCCAACGTATAGCGGCCCTAAACACAGATACGCAGTATTTT	CASSQRIAALNTDTQYF
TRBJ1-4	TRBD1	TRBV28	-	TGTGCCAGCAGGTTGGGGGGTGGGACAGGAAATGAAAAACTGTTTTTT	CASRLGGGTGNEKLFF
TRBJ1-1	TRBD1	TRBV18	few	TGTGCCAGCTCACCACCGGGACAGGGGGCCACTGAAGCTTTCTTT	CASSPPGQGATEAFF
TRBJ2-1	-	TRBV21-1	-	TGTGCCAGCAGCAAAGTGGGGGGGCTTACACATCAAGAGCAGTTCTTC	CASSKVGGLTHQEQFF
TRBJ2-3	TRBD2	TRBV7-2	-	TGTGCCAGCAGCCTGGGACTAGCGGGGGGGTCAGATACGCAGTATTTT	CASSLGLAGGSDTQYF
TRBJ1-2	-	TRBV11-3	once	TGTGCCAGCAGCTTAAACAGACAGAGCTATGGCTACACCTTC	CASSLNRQSYGYTF
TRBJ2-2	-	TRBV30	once	TGTGCCTGGACCTCTCGGCACACCGGGGAGCTGTTTTTT	CAWTSRHTGELFF
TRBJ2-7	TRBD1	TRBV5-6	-	TGTGCCAGCAGCCCAGGGGGACGGGGTGTGAGCTCCTACGAGCAGTACTTC	CASSPGGRGVSSYEQYF
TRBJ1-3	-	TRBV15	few	TGTGCCACCAGCAGAAACCGGGACGGGGGGAACACCATATATTTT	CATSRNRDGGNTIYF
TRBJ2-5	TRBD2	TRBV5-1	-	TGCGCCAGCAGCCGACGTGGGGGGGAAGAGACCCAGTACTTC	CASSRRGGEETQYF
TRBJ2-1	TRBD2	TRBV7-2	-	TGTGCCAGCAGCTTAGAACGACTAGCGGGAGGGAGTTCGGGTAATGAGCAGTTCTTC	CASSLERLAGGSSGNEQFF
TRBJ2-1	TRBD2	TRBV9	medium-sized	TGTGCCAGCAGCGTAGGCGATGGCCTAGCGGGAGGCCTCTCCTACAATGAGCAGTTCTTC	CASSVGDGLAGGLSYNEQFF
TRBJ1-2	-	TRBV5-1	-	TGCGCCAGCAGCTTGACAGCTAACTATGGCTACACCTTC	CASSLTANYGYTF
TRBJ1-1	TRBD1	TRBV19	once	TGTGCCAGTAGATGGACAGGGAACACTGAAGCTTTCTTT	CASRWTGNTEAFF
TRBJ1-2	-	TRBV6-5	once	TGTGCCAGCAGTTACTCAGACCAAGGACCTAACTATGGCTACACCTTC	CASSYSDQGPNYGYTF
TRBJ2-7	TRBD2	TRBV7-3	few	TGTGCCAGCAGCTTAAGCCCGGGAGGGTACGAGCAGTACTTC	CASSLSPGGYEQYF
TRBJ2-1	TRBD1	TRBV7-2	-	TGTGCCAGCAGCTTTAGGACAGGGGGGGCCTACAATGAGCAGTTCTTC	CASSFRTGGAYNEQFF
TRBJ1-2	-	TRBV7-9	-	TGTGCCAGCAGCTTAGCGGTTTTAGGTATGGATGGCTACACCTTC	CASSLAVLGMDGYTF
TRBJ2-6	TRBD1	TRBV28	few	TGTGCCAGCAGTTTAAAGCAGGGGGCACGTGTTGGGGCCAACGTCCTGACTTTC	CASSLKQGARVGANVLTF
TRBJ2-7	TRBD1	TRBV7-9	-	TGTGCCAGCAGCTTAGCGGGACAGGGGGGCCCGGAGCAGTACTTC	CASSLAGQGGPEQYF
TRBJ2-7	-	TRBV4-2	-	TGTGCCAGCAGCCAAATAACAGACTACGAGCAGTACTTC	CASSQITDYEQYF